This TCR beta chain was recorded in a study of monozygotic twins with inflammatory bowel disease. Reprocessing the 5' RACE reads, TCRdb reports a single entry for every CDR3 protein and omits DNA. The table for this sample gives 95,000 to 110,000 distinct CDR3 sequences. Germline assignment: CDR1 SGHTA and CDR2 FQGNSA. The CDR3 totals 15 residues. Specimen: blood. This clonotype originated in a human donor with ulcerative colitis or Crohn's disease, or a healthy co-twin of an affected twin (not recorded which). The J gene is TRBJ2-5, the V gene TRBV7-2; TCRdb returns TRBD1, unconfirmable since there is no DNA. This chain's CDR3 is CASSLSSGGKETQYF. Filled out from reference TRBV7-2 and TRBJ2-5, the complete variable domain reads GAGVSQSPSNKVTEKGKDVELRCDPISGHTALYWYRQSLGQGLEFLIYFQGNSAPDKSGLPSDRFSAERTGGSVSTLTIQRTQQEDSAVYLCASSLSSGGKETQYFGPGTRLLVL.